The rows below give T cell receptor beta chains drawn from one sample of a study of blood T cell repertoires in COVID-19. Sequencing used immunoSEQ multiplex PCR; TCRdb keeps in-frame clones, though not all of them. The sample contains under 250,000 clones, around 86% of which appear only once. The sequenced sample consisted of peripheral blood. These receptors were taken from a man aged 50 to 59 with COVID-19, enrolled during active disease. Both conserved end residues are part of each CDR3. A D gene is named only where the DNA matches it firmly. The size of a clone is reported for some rows only, either as once, few or many, or as a class for expanded clones.

v_call	clone_size	d_call	j_call	cdr3_aa	cdr3_nt
TRBV6-5	.	TRBD1	TRBJ2-1	CASGQGTRDEQFF	TGTGCCAGTGGACAGGGCACTAGGGATGAGCAGTTCTTC
TRBV18	once	.	TRBJ2-5	CASSIPAVAQYF	TGTGCCAGCTCGATCCCTGCGGTGGCCCAGTACTTC
TRBV24-1	.	TRBD1	TRBJ2-1	CATSSNTGVANEQFF	TGTGCCACCAGTTCAAATACAGGGGTCGCCAATGAGCAGTTCTTC
TRBV18	.	TRBD1	TRBJ1-1	CASSPYLSGQGARNTEAFF	TGTGCCAGCTCACCATACCTTTCCGGACAGGGGGCGAGGAACACTGAAGCTTTCTTT
TRBV5-4	once	.	TRBJ1-4	CASSPGQSGEKLFF	TGTGCCAGCAGCCCGGGACAATCTGGGGAAAAACTGTTTTTT
TRBV9	.	.	TRBJ1-3	CASSRTGIQSGAGNTIYF	TGTGCCAGCAGCCGAACAGGGATTCAGTCCGGAGCTGGAAACACCATATATTTT
TRBV4-2	.	.	TRBJ2-7	CASSQELPSSYEQYF	TGTGCCAGCAGCCAAGAACTTCCGAGCTCCTACGAGCAGTACTTC
TRBV29-1	.	TRBD2	TRBJ2-5	CSVEHPGLALQTQYF	TGCAGCGTTGAACATCCGGGACTAGCGTTACAAACCCAGTACTTC
TRBV28	.	.	TRBJ1-3	CASSFPGAPGNTIYF	TGTGCCAGCAGTTTCCCAGGGGCTCCTGGAAACACCATATATTTT
TRBV7-9	.	.	TRBJ1-6	CASSLLQVNSPLHF	TGTGCCAGCAGCTTATTACAAGTTAATTCACCCCTCCACTTT
TRBV6-6	once	.	TRBJ1-2	CASRMGGYTF	TGTGCCAGCAGGATGGGCGGCTACACCTTC
TRBV4-3	.	TRBD1	TRBJ2-7	CASSQDQTGLPYEQYF	TGCGCCAGCAGCCAGGACCAGACAGGGCTCCCCTACGAGCAGTACTTC
TRBV28	.	.	TRBJ1-6	CATTLQGGNSPLHF	TGTGCCACCACTCTGCAGGGTGGAAATTCACCCCTCCACTTT
TRBV2	.	TRBD1	TRBJ2-5	CASSPGGPSYQETQYF	TGTGCCAGCAGCCCAGGGGGCCCTTCGTACCAAGAGACCCAGTACTTC
TRBV13	.	TRBD1	TRBJ1-1	CASSSEGLTGPNTEAFF	TGTGCCAGCAGCTCCGAAGGTTTGACAGGGCCGAACACTGAAGCTTTCTTT
TRBV7-2	.	TRBD2	TRBJ2-1	CASSLSGLANEQFF	TGTGCCAGCAGCCTTAGCGGACTAGCCAATGAGCAGTTCTTC
TRBV3-1/TRBV3-2	.	TRBD2	TRBJ2-1	CASSGPGGRAGNEQFF	TGTGCCAGCAGTGGACCTGGCGGGAGGGCCGGGAATGAGCAGTTCTTC
TRBV5-6	.	.	TRBJ2-1	CASSLLDRSVPNEQFF	TGTGCCAGCAGCTTGTTAGATCGTAGCGTGCCCAATGAGCAGTTCTTC
TRBV7-2	once	.	TRBJ1-5	CASSSRPNRVSQPQHF	TGTGCCAGCAGCTCTAGACCTAACAGGGTATCTCAGCCCCAGCATTTT
TRBV6-6	.	.	TRBJ2-3	CASSLGESGTDTQYF	TGTGCCAGCAGTCTCGGGGAGTCTGGCACAGATACGCAGTATTTT
TRBV19	once	.	TRBJ2-1	CASSMRNPSNEQFF	TGTGCCAGTAGTATGCGCAACCCCTCAAATGAGCAGTTCTTC
TRBV5-6	.	.	TRBJ1-1	CASSSTGRVRDTEAFF	TGTGCCAGCAGCTCCACAGGGAGAGTGAGAGACACTGAAGCTTTCTTT
TRBV5-8	once	.	TRBJ2-2	CASSLPDSNTGELFF	TGTGCCAGCAGCTTACCAGATTCGAACACCGGGGAGCTGTTTTTT
TRBV3-1/TRBV3-2	once	TRBD1	TRBJ1-5	CASSQEPGQGLGEQPQHF	TGTGCCAGCAGCCAAGAACCGGGACAGGGGTTAGGAGAGCAGCCCCAGCATTTT
TRBV10-3	once	.	TRBJ1-1	CAISVGTGLNTEAFF	TGTGCCATCAGTGTGGGAACAGGGCTGAACACTGAAGCTTTCTTT
TRBV6-5	.	.	TRBJ2-1	CASSREYAQFF	TGTGCCAGCAGTCGGGAGTATGCGCAGTTCTTC
TRBV6-5	.	.	TRBJ2-6	CASSPVSGGANVLTF	TGTGCCAGCAGCCCCGTATCGGGTGGGGCCAACGTCCTGACTTTC
TRBV7-8	.	.	TRBJ2-1	CASSSTVISYNEQFF	TGTGCCAGCAGCTCGACAGTAATCTCCTACAATGAGCAGTTCTTC
TRBV6-6	.	.	TRBJ1-2	CASSYSGAGVNYGYTF	TGTGCCAGCAGTTACTCGGGTGCAGGGGTTAACTATGGCTACACCTTC
TRBV7-9	.	TRBD1	TRBJ2-2	CASTGTGNTGELFF	TGTGCCAGCACCGGGACAGGGAACACCGGGGAGCTGTTTTTT
TRBV6-1	.	.	TRBJ2-7	CASSDWGVDYEQYF	TGTGCCAGCAGTGATTGGGGAGTCGACTACGAGCAGTACTTC
TRBV11-2	.	.	TRBJ2-7	CASSSTGSHYEQYF	TGTGCCAGCAGCTCGACGGGGTCCCACTACGAGCAGTACTTC
TRBV6-5	.	.	TRBJ2-7	CASSYGTGGNEQYF	TGTGCCAGCAGTTACGGGACGGGGGGCAACGAGCAGTACTTC
TRBV5-1	once	.	TRBJ1-2	CASSLVVQDLRYTF	TGCGCCAGCAGCTTGGTGGTGCAGGATTTGCGCTACACCTTC
TRBV4-3	.	TRBD1	TRBJ1-4	CASSQEGQGLEKLFF	TGCGCCAGCAGCCAAGAGGGACAGGGCCTTGAAAAACTGTTTTTT
TRBV7-8	.	.	TRBJ2-7	CASSLIEGNYEQYF	TGTGCCAGCAGCTTAATCGAGGGAAACTACGAGCAGTACTTC
TRBV4-1	.	.	TRBJ1-2	CASSQDPANYGYTF	TGCGCCAGCAGCCAAGATCCAGCGAACTATGGCTACACCTTC
TRBV30	.	.	TRBJ1-1	CAWSVGITSRGEAFF	TGTGCCTGGAGTGTAGGTATCACCTCCAGGGGTGAAGCTTTCTTT
TRBV19	.	TRBD1	TRBJ1-5	CASIDRVGNQPQHF	TGTGCCAGTATCGACAGGGTCGGCAATCAGCCCCAGCATTTT
TRBV5-1	.	.	TRBJ2-7	CASSLLGDEQYF	TGCGCCAGCAGCTTGCTCGGGGACGAGCAGTACTTC
TRBV27	.	TRBD1	TRBJ2-2	CASTHGQGALIGELFF	TGTGCCAGCACCCACGGGCAGGGGGCTTTGATCGGGGAGCTGTTTTTT
TRBV2	.	.	TRBJ1-6	CASSDGQNYNSPLHF	TGTGCCAGCAGTGACGGACAAAACTATAATTCACCCCTCCACTTT
TRBV5-6	.	TRBD2	TRBJ2-7	CASSPTTSGSRRGPYEQYF	TGTGCCAGCAGCCCTACGACTAGCGGGAGTCGTCGGGGGCCTTACGAGCAGTACTTC
TRBV18	.	.	TRBJ1-5	CASSPTGQNQPQHF	TGTGCCAGCTCACCAACAGGGCAGAATCAGCCCCAGCATTTT
TRBV14	.	.	TRBJ1-2	CASSQPGANYGYTF	TGTGCCAGCAGCCAACCGGGAGCTAACTATGGCTACACCTTC
TRBV7-3	.	.	TRBJ2-3	CASSPSPTSGTQYF	TGTGCCAGCAGCCCATCCCCGACCAGCGGTACGCAGTATTTT
TRBV7-2	.	.	TRBJ1-6	CASSLEAGVLLPLHF	TGTGCCAGCAGCTTAGAGGCAGGGGTTTTGTTACCCCTCCACTTT
TRBV14	.	TRBD1	TRBJ2-1	CASSRTGKSSYNEQFF	TGTGCCAGCAGCCGGACAGGGAAGAGCTCCTACAATGAGCAGTTCTTC
TRBV24-1	.	TRBD2	TRBJ2-7	CATSDPGGAGQYF	TGTGCCACCAGTGATCCGGGAGGGGCAGGGCAGTACTTC
TRBV18	.	TRBD2	TRBJ2-2	CASSQDPARRTSGNSGELFF	TGTGCCAGCTCCCAAGACCCCGCCCGGAGGACTAGCGGGAATAGCGGGGAGCTGTTTTTT
TRBV18	.	TRBD1	TRBJ2-4	CASSPIQGSTGQYF	TGTGCCAGCTCACCAATACAGGGGTCGACAGGGCAGTACTTC
TRBV5-4	.	TRBD1	TRBJ1-1	CASSDGQGAQNTEAFF	TGTGCCAGCAGCGACGGACAGGGGGCGCAGAACACTGAAGCTTTCTTT
TRBV28	.	.	TRBJ1-5	CASSFLGPQHF	TGTGCCAGCAGTTTTCTAGGGCCCCAGCATTTT
TRBV5-6	.	.	TRBJ1-5	CASSTRDKGGNQPQHF	TGTGCCAGCAGCACCCGGGACAAAGGAGGCAATCAGCCCCAGCATTTT
TRBV19	.	TRBD2	TRBJ2-1	CASSPLAGGSYNEQFF	TGTGCCAGTAGTCCCCTTGCGGGGGGCTCCTACAATGAGCAGTTCTTC
TRBV28	.	TRBD1	TRBJ1-5	CASSLPQGVNQPQHF	TGTGCCAGCAGTTTGCCGCAGGGGGTTAATCAGCCCCAGCATTTT
TRBV5-1	.	TRBD1	TRBJ1-3	CASSQNTGAGNTIYF	TGCGCCAGCAGCCAAAATACAGGGGCTGGAAACACCATATATTTT
TRBV11-2	.	TRBD2	TRBJ2-5	CASIAGGQRGETQYF	TGTGCCAGCATTGCGGGAGGGCAGAGGGGGGAGACCCAGTACTTC
TRBV19	.	TRBD1	TRBJ2-7	CASTSQGSGTYEQYF	TGTGCCAGTACCTCACAGGGGTCGGGGACATACGAGCAGTACTTC